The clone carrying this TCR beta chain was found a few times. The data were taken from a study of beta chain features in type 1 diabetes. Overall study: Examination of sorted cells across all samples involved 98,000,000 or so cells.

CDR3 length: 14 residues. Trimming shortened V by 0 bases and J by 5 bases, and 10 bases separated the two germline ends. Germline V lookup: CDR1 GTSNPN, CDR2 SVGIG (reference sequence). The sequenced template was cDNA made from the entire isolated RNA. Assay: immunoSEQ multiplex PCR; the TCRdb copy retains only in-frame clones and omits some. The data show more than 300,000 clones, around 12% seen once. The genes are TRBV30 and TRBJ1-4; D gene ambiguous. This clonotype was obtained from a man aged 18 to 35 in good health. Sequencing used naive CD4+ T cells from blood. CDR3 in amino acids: CAWSVRLQNEKLFF. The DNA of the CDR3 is TGTGCCTGGAGTGTACGGTTACAGAATGAAAAACTGTTTTTT.